These 12 T cell receptor beta chains share one sample of origin, sequenced in a study of T cell clusters in autoimmune cytopenias. TRB was amplified from roughly 250 ng of peripheral blood genomic DNA per sample. TRB was amplified by touch-down multiplex PCR, primer pools A and B combined. TCRdb re-called the multiplex PCR reads; one entry per CDR3 protein, DNA not given. The sample's table shows a few thousand distinct CDR3 sequences. Sequences were obtained from peripheral blood. Receptor source: a human donor with an autoimmune cytopenia or autoimmune hepatitis (not recorded which).

J is TRBJ1-1 and V is TRBV5-6; as DNA is missing, the TRBD1 call by TCRdb cannot be tested. Germline V gene data show CDR1 as SGHDT and CDR2 as YYEEEE. The length of the CDR3 is 15 residues. The chain's CDR3 is CASSRDTGEGTEAFF.

Measured by frequency, this clonotype is medium-sized. V usage is TRBV7-2 and J usage is TRBJ2-3; with no DNA, the TCRdb D assignment of TRBD2 cannot be verified. The CDR3 runs 17 residues. The germline gives CDR1 SGHTA, CDR2 FQGNSA. The CDR3 reads CASSLSPGKYSPDTQYF.

The rearrangement uses TRBV27 and TRBJ1-5. This CDR3 has 14 amino acids. Germline CDR1 is MNHEY and CDR2 is SMNVEV (reference sequence). CDR3 region: CASSLQPVNQPQHF.

By frequency, this clonotype registers medium-sized. This chain connects TRBV14 to TRBJ2-5. This CDR3 has 14 residues. CDR1 is SGHDN, CDR2 FVKESK, per germline. CDR3: CASSQGPRVETQYF.

This clonotype counts as large by frequency. The chain has TRBV29-1 and TRBJ1-3. The germline V gene encodes CDR1 SQVTM and CDR2 ANQGSEA. The CDR3 is 14 residues long. CDR3 sequence reads: CSVGETSSGNTIYF.

This clonotype is called medium-sized based on its frequency. V gene TRBV5-4 combines with J gene TRBJ1-1; checking the TCRdb D call of TRBD1 is not possible without DNA. Germline CDR1 SGHNT, CDR2 YYREEE (reference sequence). The CDR3 loop spans 11 amino acids. The CDR3 region is CASSGTGSAFF.

Judged by frequency, this clonotype is medium-sized. The rearrangement uses TRBV27 and TRBJ2-7. Germline V gives CDR1 MNHEY, CDR2 SMNVEV (reference sequence). CDR3 size: 14 residues. The CDR3 reads CASSPTPYSYEQYF.

This clonotype registers medium-sized by frequency. This chain joins TRBV4-3 and TRBJ2-1; TCRdb reports TRBD2, a call that lacks DNA to check it against. Germline CDR1 is LGHNA and CDR2 is YSLEER. The CDR3 is made up of 17 amino acids. CDR3 sequence: CASSQDLLAGEANEQFF.

The chain joins TRBV7-2 to TRBJ1-1; the D call of TRBD1 rests on TCRdb alone, since no DNA is present to check it. CDR3 length: 14 residues. Germline lookup yields CDR1 SGHTA and CDR2 FQGNSA. CDR3 in amino acids: CASSPDRRNTEAFF.

The chain is built from TRBV12-3 or TRBV12-4 and TRBJ2-3; TCRdb's D call, TRBD2, is unchecked because there is no DNA. This CDR3 comprises 14 residues. This CDR3 is CASSRLVRTDTQYF.

This clonotype is deemed medium-sized (0.01 to 0.1%) by its frequency. This chain uses TRBV4-2 with TRBJ2-7. Germline V lookup: CDR1 LGHNA, CDR2 YNFKEQ. The CDR3 spans 16 residues. CDR3 region: CASSQVWGRSSYEQYF.

This clonotype is medium-sized (0.01 to 0.1%) by frequency. This sequence joins TRBV19 and TRBJ2-7; the D gene TCRdb calls, TRBD1, cannot be checked with no DNA. The CDR3 runs 14 residues. Germline V CDR1 and CDR2: LNHDA, SQIVND (reference sequence). CDR3 sequence reads: CASSIGGAAYEQYF.